This T cell receptor (beta chain) was found in a study of OX40 agonist ivuxolimab in advanced cancers. Across the study: Those treated in dose escalation had hepatocellular carcinoma, melanoma, renal cell cancer or head and neck cancer. Notes on the study in general: Not determined was the antigen specificity of the expanded peripheral T cells. Dose levels from 0.1 to 3.0 mg/kg saw CD4+ and CD8+ blood T cells expand clonally by week 6.

Trimming took 3 bases from V and 6 from J, leaving 15 bases between them. The CDR3 length is 15 residues. The germline V gene encodes CDR1 SGHTA and CDR2 FQGNSA. Clones were read by immunoSEQ multiplex PCR, and TCRdb kept only the in-frame ones, dropping some. The sample carries 90,000 to 100,000 clones, about 96% recorded once. A note on this clone: Its target is unknown.

Sample: CD4+ or CD8+ T cells sorted from blood, taken in a trial of the OX40 agonist ivuxolimab. This clonotype originated in an adult with an advanced solid tumor such as melanoma, head and neck, liver or kidney cancer. This chain connects TRBV7-2 to TRBJ2-1, with D perhaps given as TRBD1 or TRBD2 (5 bases each). As DNA, the CDR3 is TGTGCCAGCAGCTTCCTGGGACCCTTGGTCAATGAGCAGTTCTTC. It yields the protein CASSFLGPLVNEQFF.